Following are 25 T cell receptor beta chains from one sample sequenced in a study of patients and donors after allogeneic stem cell transplantation. A single record per CDR3 protein comes from TCRdb applying MiXCR to the RT-PCR reads. Of some 21,000 distinct CDR3 sequences listed, 29% are singletons. Sequencing input: blood, either unsorted or a sorted T cell fraction (not recorded which). The receptors stem from a human donor who was either an allogeneic HSCT recipient or a stem cell or donor lymphocyte infusion donor (not recorded which). It is not recorded whose cells these are; they may come from a transplant donor.

This clonotype has ten or more counts. The DNA of the CDR3 is TGTGCCAGCAGTATTCGGACAGGGGAGAACACTGAAGCTTTCTTT. Translation: CASSIRTGENTEAFF. The chain joins TRBV6-6 to TRBJ1-1; 9 bases are shared with TRBD1. Germline CDR1 MNHNY, CDR2 SVGAGI (reference sequence). The ends lost 5 bases at V and 1 base at J; junction bases unmatched: 5. This CDR3 is built from 15 residues.

This clonotype has more than one count but fewer than ten. The chain combines TRBV6-5 with TRBJ1-1; perhaps TRBD1 as D (5 bases). The V gene lost 5 bases and the J gene lost 5 bases, with 21 bases spanning the gap. Germline CDR1 MNHEY, CDR2 SVGAGI. This CDR3 spans 16 amino acids. In DNA form, the CDR3 reads TGTGCCAGCAGTCACCCCTATGGGGCGGCGGGGACTGAAGCTTTCTTT. Translating gives CASSHPYGAAGTEAFF.

This clonotype was seen repeatedly, ten times or more. V and J are TRBV9 and TRBJ2-3; 13 nucleotides agree with TRBD2. CDR1 is SGDLS and CDR2 is YYNGEE in the germline V gene. V dropped 4 bases and J dropped 3; count of bases not matched to a gene: 8. CDR3 length: 17 residues. This CDR3 is CASSPPGLAGKTDTQYF. In DNA, the CDR3 is TGTGCCAGCAGCCCCCCGGGACTAGCGGGGAAGACAGATACGCAGTATTTT.

V is TRBV6-5 and J is TRBJ1-2; TRBD1 might be the D (5 bases). The ends were cut back, 2 bases at V and 4 bases at J, with 11 bases in the middle. Germline assignment: CDR1 MNHEY and CDR2 SVGAGI. The CDR3 sequence is 14 residues long. The CDR3 nucleotides are TGTGCCAGCAGTTACGGGCAGGGAGGCTATGGCTACACCTTC. Translated, it gives CASSYGQGGYGYTF.

Only a few counts were recorded for this clonotype. The CDR3 coding sequence is TGCGCCAGCAGCTTGTTGGACAGCCTGAACACTGAAGCTTTCTTT. It yields the protein CASSLLDSLNTEAFF. The V and J genes are TRBV5-1 and TRBJ1-1; perhaps TRBD1 as D (6 bases). Germline loops: CDR1 SGHRS, CDR2 YFSETQ. The V gene lost 1 base and the J gene lost 0 bases, with 10 bases spanning the gap. This CDR3 region has 15 residues.

The V gene is TRBV24-1, the J gene TRBJ2-7; 9 nucleotides agree with TRBD1. The CDR3 length is 16 residues. Per the germline V gene, CDR1 is KGHDR and CDR2 is SFDVKD. After removal of 4 bases from V and 5 bases from J, the junction contained 11 bases not matched to a gene. The CDR3 loop is CATSDPSGDRVDEQYF. CDR3 in DNA: TGTGCCACCAGTGACCCCTCGGGGGACAGGGTGGACGAGCAGTACTTC.

In its sample, this clonotype was seen many times. CDR3 DNA sequence: TGCAGTGCTAGGTGGCTAGCCAAAAACATTCAGTACTTC. It specifies CSARWLAKNIQYF. V usage is TRBV20-1 and J usage is TRBJ2-4; no clear D. CDR1 is DFQATT, CDR2 SNEGSKA, per germline (reference sequence). The length of the CDR3 is 13 residues. The V end lost 3 bases, the J end lost 0 bases, and 6 bases lay between the germline ends.

This clonotype appeared a few times. The rearrangement uses TRBV5-1 and TRBJ2-3, with TRBD2 matching over 13 bases. With V trimmed by 4 bases and J by 6 bases, 11 bases remained unmatched. The CDR3 covers 17 residues. The V gene's germline CDR1 is SGHRS and CDR2 YFSETQ. CDR3 loop: CASSPEPGLAGRDTQYF. CDR3 sequence (DNA): TGCGCCAGCAGCCCGGAACCGGGACTAGCGGGGAGGGATACGCAGTATTTT.

This clonotype has just a few counts. The chain joins TRBV6-5 to TRBJ2-7; D is undetermined. The V end was cut by 6 bases, the J end by 7 bases, with 16 bases between. The CDR3 sequence is 13 residues long. Germline V gene lookup returns CDR1 MNHEY and CDR2 SVGAGI. The CDR3 sequence is CASSRTGPGEQYF. The CDR3 DNA reads TGTGCCAGCAGCCGTACCGGACCGGGTGAGCAGTACTTC.

This clonotype has a count of ten or more. The chain carries TRBV6-6 and TRBJ1-1, with no clear D. V was trimmed by 2 bases and J by 3 bases, leaving 13 bases between them. Germline-derived CDR1 and CDR2 are MNHNY and SVGAGI (reference sequence). This CDR3 has 15 residues. CDR3 coding DNA: TGTGCCAGCAGTTACCATGTTGACTCTTACACTGAAGCTTTCTTT. Its protein is CASSYHVDSYTEAFF.

This clonotype has only a few counts. The chain links TRBV5-1 to TRBJ1-1, with 7 positions matching TRBD1. The V and J ends lost 0 bases and 4 bases, in that order; junction bases with no gene match: 6. This CDR3 has 15 residues. CDR1 and CDR2 from the germline V gene are SGHRS and YFSETQ. The CDR3 spells CASSLVGTVITEAFF. In DNA form, the CDR3 reads TGCGCCAGCAGCTTGGTGGGGACAGTGATCACTGAAGCTTTCTTT.

The J gene is TRBJ1-1, the V gene TRBV4-2, with 12 nucleotides matching TRBD1. The germline gives CDR1 LGHNA, CDR2 YNFKEQ. The CDR3 is 14 amino acids. J lost 5 bases, V lost 8 bases, and 6 bases had no gene match. The CDR3 DNA is TGTGCCAGCGACCGGGACAGGGGGCGGACTGAAGCTTTCTTT. This sequence encodes CASDRDRGRTEAFF.

The table lists this clonotype with a few counts. J is TRBJ1-2 and V is TRBV20-1; D may be TRBD1 (6 bases). The V end was cut by 3 bases, the J end by 8 bases, with 16 bases between. Germline V gives CDR1 DFQATT, CDR2 SNEGSKA (reference sequence). This CDR3 spans 13 amino acids. The DNA of the CDR3 is TGCAGTGCTAGGCTACAGGGACAACAAGGCTACACCTTC. It codes for CSARLQGQQGYTF.

The table lists this clonotype with a few counts. The rearrangement uses TRBV6-5 and TRBJ2-1; 7 bases align to TRBD1. Per the germline V gene, CDR1 is MNHEY and CDR2 is SVGAGI. CDR3 size: 14 residues. Trimming cost V 0 bases and J 8 bases; bases outside gene matches: 4. This CDR3 is CASSYSGTVDEQFF. The CDR3 region has the DNA TGTGCCAGCAGTTACTCGGGGACAGTGGATGAGCAGTTCTTC.

The CDR3: CASSVVAGECTDTQYF. CDR3 nucleotide sequence: TGTGCCAGCAGCGTAGTAGCGGGGGAGTGCACAGATACGCAGTATTTT. The chain carries TRBV9 and TRBJ2-3; 9 bases are a match to TRBD2. V was pared by 0 bases and J by 1 base, with 3 bases of the junction left unmatched. Per the germline V gene, CDR1 is SGDLS and CDR2 is YYNGEE. The CDR3 is 16 amino acids.

This clonotype was observed once. The chain recombines TRBV12-3 or TRBV12-4 with TRBJ2-1, with 7 bases aligning to TRBD2. The CDR3 extends over 14 amino acids. Trimming took 3 bases from V and 8 from J; bases not matched to a gene: 7. The CDR3 spells CASSFWRGFDEQFF. The CDR3 bases are TGTGCCAGCAGTTTCTGGCGGGGGTTCGATGAGCAGTTCTTC.

This clonotype came up a few times. The chain carries TRBV6-5 and TRBJ1-2; D may be TRBD1 (6 bases). Germline V lookup: CDR1 MNHEY, CDR2 SVGAGI. V lost 5 bases, J lost 7 bases, and 8 bases lay in between. This CDR3 is built from 11 residues. In DNA, the CDR3 is TGTGCCAGCAGTCAAGGGGGTGGCTACACCTTC. It translates to CASSQGGGYTF.

The chain has TRBV11-1 and TRBJ2-1; no definite D call. The germline V gene encodes CDR1 SGHAT and CDR2 FQDESV (reference sequence). Trimming took 5 bases from V and 4 from J, leaving 18 bases between them. CDR3 length equals 16 residues. The DNA of the CDR3 is TGTGCCAGCAGCATTGGCCGAACGGCCCTTTACAATGAGCAGTTCTTC. It is translated as CASSIGRTALYNEQFF.

This clonotype was recorded many times. The chain uses TRBV28 and TRBJ1-2; 9 positions match TRBD1. Germline trimming cut 6 bases from V and 4 bases from J; bases unmatched to any gene: 6. The CDR3 has 14 residues. Germline V lookup: CDR1 MDHEN, CDR2 SYDVKM. The CDR3 DNA is TGTGCCAGCAGACAACAGGGGGCTCGCTATGGCTACACCTTC. Its translation: CASRQQGARYGYTF.

This clonotype is labeled as medium-sized. The chain's CDR3 is CASSLVAGGAEGYTF. The CDR3 DNA reads TGCGCCAGCAGCTTGGTGGCAGGGGGCGCGGAAGGCTACACCTTC. This chain uses TRBV5-1 with TRBJ1-2; TRBD1 aligns across 8 bases. The CDR3 is 15 amino acids. V lost 0 bases to trimming and J lost 8 bases; unmatched junction nucleotides: 9. Germline values: CDR1 SGHRS, CDR2 YFSETQ.

The V and J genes are TRBV3-1 and TRBJ2-3; D gene uncertain. The V and J ends lost 1 base and 1 base respectively, with 6 bases between them. The CDR3 consists of 14 residues. Germline V CDR1 and CDR2: LGHDT, YNNKEL (reference sequence). This chain's CDR3 is CASSQGVGTDTQYF. In DNA form, the CDR3 reads TGTGCCAGCAGCCAAGGTGTGGGCACAGATACGCAGTATTTT.

This clonotype was observed a handful of times. The chain is built from TRBV5-1 and TRBJ1-2, with no clear D. Germline V gene lookup returns CDR1 SGHRS and CDR2 YFSETQ. This CDR3 is built from 14 residues. The germline V and J ends were trimmed by 4 bases and 3 bases, with 13 bases remaining between them. Written as DNA, the CDR3 is TGCGCCAGCAGCGCCCGGGAAGGTGACTATGGCTACACCTTC. This gives the protein CASSAREGDYGYTF.

A few counts support this clonotype. This chain uses TRBV9 with TRBJ1-5; D not resolved. V was clipped by 0 bases and J by 7 bases, with 11 bases between them. The CDR3 contains 14 residues. In germline, CDR1 is SGDLS, CDR2 YYNGEE. The CDR3 spells CASSVVRVGQPQHF. The DNA of the CDR3 is TGTGCCAGCAGCGTAGTGAGGGTGGGCCAGCCCCAGCATTTT. The entire variable domain, with the rest obtained from reference TRBV9 and TRBJ1-5, is as follows: DSGVTQTPKHLITATGQRVTLRCSPRSGDLSVYWYQQSLDQGLQFLIQYYNGEERAKGNILERFSAQQFPDLHSELNLSSLELGDSALYFCASSVVRVGQPQHFGDGTRLSIL.

The chain links TRBV7-2 to TRBJ1-6; 11 nucleotides match TRBD1. The CDR3 spans 14 residues. The trim removed 5 bases at V and 9 bases at J, leaving 3 bases unmatched. Germline CDR1 is SGHTA and CDR2 is FQGNSA. The CDR3 loop is CASSEDRGPSPLHF. The CDR3, as DNA: TGTGCCAGCAGCGAGGACAGGGGGCCTTCACCCCTCCACTTT. The complete variable domain, with remaining parts taken from reference TRBV7-2 and TRBJ1-6, reads GAGVSQSPSNKVTEKGKDVELRCDPISGHTALYWYRQSLGQGLEFLIYFQGNSAPDKSGLPSDRFSAERTGGSVSTLTIQRTQQEDSAVYLCASSEDRGPSPLHFGNGTRLTVT.

This clonotype showed up just a few times. The rearrangement links TRBV20-1 to TRBJ1-4, with 8 bases lining up with TRBD1. The CDR3 extends over 14 amino acids. In germline, CDR1 is DFQATT, CDR2 SNEGSKA (reference sequence). The V segment lost 5 bases and the J segment 7 bases; nucleotides outside the gene matches: 9. This CDR3 reads CSAGTGSLGEKLFF. As DNA, the CDR3 is TGCAGTGCTGGGACAGGCAGCTTAGGTGAAAAACTGTTTTTT.